Listed below are T cell receptor beta chains from one sample, sequenced in a study of regulatory T cells. The table came from immunoSEQ multiplex PCR; TCRdb's copy has only in-frame clones and leaves some out. Among some 2,000 clones listed, approximately 89% were seen once. Sequencing was done on a sample of CD4+ Tregs sorted from blood. The source is a child younger than 18 with CD3G deficiency. Each CDR3 is given with its conserved first and last residue. A D gene is named only where the DNA matches it firmly. Rows may omit the clone size; those that give it use once, few, many or a size class.

NA | NA | TRBJ2-1 | TRBV5-1 | 12 | CASSSSGGEQFF | TGCGCCAGCAGCTCCTCTGGGGGTGAGCAGTTCTTC
NA | NA | TRBJ2-1 | TRBV7-9 | 12 | CASSVLVHEQFF | TGTGCCAGCTCAGTCCTAGTCCATGAGCAGTTCTTC
NA | NA | TRBJ1-1 | TRBV6-1 | 14 | CASSVGGRNTEAFF | TGTGCCAGCAGTGTTGGGGGCAGGAACACTGAAGCTTTCTTT
NA | TRBD2 | TRBJ2-7 | TRBV7-8 | 15 | CASSLEAGGTFEQYF | TGTGCCAGCAGCTTAGAGGCGGGAGGAACCTTCGAGCAGTACTTC
NA | NA | TRBJ2-7 | TRBV28 | 12 | CASSSQVYEQYF | TGTGCCAGCAGTTCCCAGGTTTACGAGCAGTACTTC
NA | NA | TRBJ2-5 | TRBV28 | 13 | CASMHRTKETQYF | TGTGCCAGCATGCACAGGACGAAAGAGACCCAGTACTTC
NA | NA | TRBJ1-2 | TRBV20-1 | 11 | CSARDGAGYTF | TGCAGTGCTAGAGATGGGGCTGGCTACACCTTC
NA | TRBD2 | TRBJ2-5 | TRBV7-9 | 16 | CASSFYPGLGQETQYF | TGTGCCAGCAGCTTCTACCCGGGACTAGGACAAGAGACCCAGTACTTC
NA | NA | TRBJ2-5 | TRBV28 | 14 | CASSLGGHKETQYF | TGTGCCAGCAGTTTGGGTGGACATAAAGAGACCCAGTACTTC
NA | TRBD2 | TRBJ2-1 | TRBV19 | 14 | CASSREGVWNEQFF | TGTGCCAGTAGTAGGGAGGGAGTCTGGAATGAGCAGTTCTTC
NA | NA | TRBJ2-5 | TRBV7-9 | 15 | CASSADGRGGETQYF | TGTGCCAGCAGCGCAGACGGCAGGGGGGGAGAGACCCAGTACTTC
few | NA | TRBJ2-7 | TRBV28 | 14 | CASSRFRGKPEQYF | TGTGCCAGCAGCCGTTTCCGGGGTAAGCCCGAGCAGTACTTC
NA | NA | TRBJ2-2 | TRBV28 | 14 | CATRTHTQSGELFF | TGTGCCACCCGGACTCACACCCAGTCGGGGGAGCTGTTTTTT
NA | TRBD2 | TRBJ2-7 | TRBV28 | 18 | CASSPWTSGREETYEQYF | TGTGCCAGCAGTCCCTGGACTAGCGGGAGAGAGGAGACCTACGAGCAGTACTTC
NA | NA | TRBJ2-1 | TRBV5-1 | 13 | CASSLNGLGEQFF | TGCGCCAGCAGCTTGAACGGTTTGGGTGAGCAGTTCTTC
NA | TRBD2 | TRBJ2-5 | TRBV19 | 17 | CASSPRHSGSVVETQYF | TGTGCCAGTAGTCCTCGACATAGCGGGAGTGTAGTAGAGACCCAGTACTTC
NA | NA | TRBJ1-4 | TRBV7-9 | 15 | CASSFGSSTNEKLFF | TGTGCCAGCAGCTTCGGGTCTTCAACTAATGAAAAACTGTTTTTT
NA | TRBD1 | TRBJ1-2 | TRBV5-1 | 14 | CASSPGQGIFGYTF | TGCGCCAGCAGCCCGGGACAGGGAATTTTTGGCTACACCTTC
NA | TRBD1 | TRBJ2-5 | TRBV30 | 15 | CAWSAGQGNQETQYF | TGTGCCTGGAGTGCGGGACAGGGCAACCAAGAGACCCAGTACTTC
NA | TRBD1 | TRBJ1-5 | TRBV6-1 | 15 | CASSATGGTNQPQHF | TGTGCCAGCAGTGCCACAGGGGGTACTAATCAGCCCCAGCATTTT